These 2 T cell receptor beta chains came from one sample sequenced in a study of regulatory T cells in long-lasting Graves disease. Relying on iRepertoire HTBI primers and Arm-PCR of CDR3 regions, the team built TCR beta libraries. TCRdb called the multiplex PCR reads again in MiXCR, with one record for every CDR3 protein. This table holds approximately 400,000 distinct CDR3 sequences, about 15% found once. Indicated time point: newly diagnosed GD, antithyroid drugs for less than 3 months. From PBMCs, RNA was extracted and then used to make the TCR library. This sample was also put to use in a study of T cells in Graves' hyperthyroidism and ophthalmopathy.

The sequencing here drew on peripheral blood mononuclear cells (PBMCs), taken at new diagnosis, from a patient treated with antithyroid drugs. These receptor sequences come from a woman aged 40 to 50 with Graves disease.

This clonotype was seen more than once but under ten times. This chain joins TRBV10-2 and TRBJ2-7, with 7 nucleotides matching TRBD2. Germline values: CDR1 WSHSY, CDR2 SAAADI. J was trimmed by 7 bases and V by 5 bases; bases with no gene match: 14. The CDR3 is 15 residues long. The CDR3 bases are TGCGCCAGCAGTTCCGCGGGAGTACCATCGTGGGAGCAGTACTTC. Translation gives CASSSAGVPSWEQYF.

This clonotype was detected ten times or more. The chain combines TRBV29-1 with TRBJ2-5; perhaps D is TRBD1 or TRBD2 (5 bases each). The V end lost 7 bases, the J end lost 4 bases, and 16 bases lay between the germline ends. Germline loops: CDR1 SQVTM, CDR2 ANQGSEA. The CDR3 covers 13 residues. CDR3: CSGAGASGETQYF. The CDR3, as DNA: TGCAGCGGCGCCGGGGCTTCCGGAGAGACCCAGTACTTC. The full variable domain, its missing parts supplied by reference TRBV29-1 and TRBJ2-5, is SAVISQKPSRDICQRGTSLTIQCQVDSQVTMMFWYRQQPGQSLTLIATANQGSEATYESGFVIDKFPISRPNLTFSTLTVSNMSPEDSSIYLCSGAGASGETQYFGPGTRLLVL.